A selection of T cell receptor beta chains follows, all from one sample in a study of T cells after posttransplantation cyclophosphamide. The protocol was immunoSEQ multiplex PCR, while the TCRdb copy is restricted to in-frame clones and leaves out a portion. The sample includes tens of thousands of clones, 90% of them seen just once. The source material was PBMCs, sampled 55 to 70 days after allogeneic stem cell transplant with posttransplant cyclophosphamide. The receptors stem from a male patient over 55 who received an allogeneic stem cell transplant from a related donor and was CMV-positive. The T cells may come from the graft donor. Each CDR3 is given with its conserved first and last residue. The D gene is left open where the match is weak. Clone size is given for some rows only: seen once, a few or many times, or a class if the clone is expanded.

j_call v_call d_call clone_size cdr3_aa cdr3_nt
TRBJ1-1 TRBV7-9 NA NA CASSSPRTEPNTEAFF TGTGCCAGCAGCTCGCCCAGGACAGAGCCGAACACTGAAGCTTTCTTT
TRBJ1-1 TRBV6-5 TRBD1 NA CASSYADRGTEAFF TGTGCCAGCAGTTACGCGGACAGGGGCACTGAAGCTTTCTTT
TRBJ1-4 TRBV2 TRBD1 NA CASALQGATNEKLFF TGTGCCAGCGCATTACAGGGGGCAACTAATGAAAAACTGTTTTTT
TRBJ2-3 TRBV5-1 TRBD1 NA CASSLWGQSTDTQYF TGCGCCAGCAGCTTGTGGGGACAGAGCACAGATACGCAGTATTTT
TRBJ2-5 TRBV6-6 TRBD1 few CASSSQTGGQETQYF TGTGCCAGCAGTTCCCAGACAGGGGGGCAAGAGACCCAGTACTTC
TRBJ2-1 TRBV19 NA NA CASSIVSWAWEQFF TGTGCCAGTAGTATAGTTTCGTGGGCATGGGAGCAGTTCTTC
TRBJ2-7 TRBV9 NA NA CASSVGSGDEQYF TGTGCCAGCAGCGTAGGCTCAGGGGACGAGCAGTACTTC
TRBJ2-1 TRBV6-4 TRBD1 NA CASSPGTGGNEQFF TGTGCCAGCAGCCCCGGGACAGGGGGCAATGAGCAGTTCTTC
TRBJ2-7 TRBV11-3 TRBD2 NA CASSLLAGAGEQYF TGTGCCAGCAGCTTACTAGCGGGGGCAGGAGAGCAGTACTTC
TRBJ1-2 TRBV19 NA NA CASSIDSGGLGYTF TGTGCCAGTAGTATAGACTCTGGGGGACTCGGCTACACCTTC
TRBJ1-1 TRBV23-1 TRBD1 NA CASRSRGHTEAFF TGCGCCAGCAGGAGCAGGGGGCACACTGAAGCTTTCTTT
TRBJ2-1 TRBV5-1 TRBD2 few CASSSTGTSGLGQFF TGCGCCAGCAGCTCTACCGGGACTAGCGGGCTGGGGCAGTTCTTC
TRBJ1-1 TRBV9 NA NA CASSFIEVINTEAFF TGTGCCAGCAGCTTTATTGAGGTGATTAACACTGAAGCTTTCTTT
TRBJ1-2 TRBV2 TRBD1 NA CASSVTGEDWGYTF TGTGCCAGCAGTGTAACAGGGGAAGATTGGGGCTACACCTTC
TRBJ1-2 TRBV30 TRBD1 NA CAWAYGTGNGYTF TGTGCCTGGGCATATGGGACAGGGAATGGCTACACCTTC
TRBJ1-3 TRBV9 TRBD1 once CASSVGLADRASGNTIYF TGTGCCAGCAGCGTAGGGTTGGCCGACAGGGCCTCTGGAAACACCATATATTTT
TRBJ2-2 TRBV7-2 NA NA CASSKGSPGELFF TGTGCCAGCAGCAAAGGGAGCCCCGGGGAGCTGTTTTTT
TRBJ2-2 TRBV6-4 NA NA CASSDSVTGELFF TGTGCCAGCAGTGACAGCGTGACCGGGGAGCTGTTTTTT
TRBJ1-2 TRBV5-8 NA NA CASSFQGGDDYGYTF TGTGCCAGCAGCTTCCAGGGCGGAGATGACTATGGCTACACCTTC
TRBJ2-1 TRBV9 NA NA CASSDWGDEQFF TGTGCCAGCAGCGACTGGGGGGATGAGCAGTTCTTC
TRBJ1-6 TRBV27 TRBD1 NA CASSFSQGYYNSPLHF TGTGCCAGCAGTTTCTCACAGGGGTACTATAATTCACCCCTCCACTTT
TRBJ1-2 TRBV29-1 NA NA CSVGTESYGYTF TGCAGCGTTGGGACAGAATCCTATGGCTACACCTTC
TRBJ1-4 TRBV2 TRBD1 NA CASRDRLIQDEKLFF TGTGCCAGCAGGGACAGGCTAATCCAGGATGAAAAACTGTTTTTT
TRBJ1-3 TRBV23-1 NA NA CASSNRANSGNTIYF TGCGCCAGCAGCAACAGGGCAAACTCTGGAAACACCATATATTTT
TRBJ1-1 TRBV27 NA NA CASSSSVNTEAFF TGTGCCAGCAGTTCCTCCGTGAACACTGAAGCTTTCTTT
TRBJ1-2 TRBV21-1 NA NA CASSFPGQESHYGYTF TGTGCCAGCAGCTTTCCGGGACAGGAGTCACACTATGGCTACACCTTC
TRBJ1-2 TRBV5-1 NA NA CASSPSTDHGYTF TGCGCCAGCAGCCCATCGACAGATCATGGCTACACCTTC
TRBJ1-4 TRBV6-1 TRBD1 NA CASTLTGGGEKLFF TGTGCCAGCACTTTGACAGGGGGTGGGGAAAAACTGTTTTTT
TRBJ2-3 TRBV5-4 NA NA CASSSQNTDTQYF TGTGCCAGCAGCTCGCAGAACACAGATACGCAGTATTTT
TRBJ2-3 TRBV2 NA NA CASSQTGTDTQYF TGTGCCAGTTCGCAGACGGGGACAGATACGCAGTATTTT
TRBJ2-5 TRBV2 NA NA CASSETRISQETQYF TGTGCCAGCAGTGAAACTAGAATCTCCCAAGAGACCCAGTACTTC
TRBJ1-2 TRBV7-2 TRBD1 NA CASSLSEWTGRTYGYTF TGTGCCAGCAGCTTAAGCGAGTGGACAGGGAGGACCTATGGCTACACCTTC
TRBJ2-3 TRBV6-5 NA NA CASSPTAGGADTQYF TGTGCCAGCAGCCCGACAGCGGGCGGCGCAGATACGCAGTATTTT
TRBJ2-5 TRBV10-3 TRBD2 NA CAISEPNSGGVQETQYF TGTGCCATCAGTGAGCCGAATAGCGGGGGGGTGCAAGAGACCCAGTACTTC
TRBJ1-1 TRBV28 TRBD1 NA CASSFPGGTSTEAFF TGTGCCAGCAGTTTCCCAGGGGGCACGAGCACTGAAGCTTTCTTT
TRBJ2-3 TRBV5-1 NA NA CASSEGVNIGDTQYF TGCGCCAGCAGCGAAGGGGTCAACATCGGGGATACGCAGTATTTT
TRBJ2-4 TRBV19 TRBD2 NA CASSPRGSGGTKNIQYF TGTGCCAGTAGTCCGAGAGGTAGCGGGGGGACGAAAAACATTCAGTACTTC
TRBJ1-5 TRBV6-1 TRBD1 few CASSLSGQGAQPQHF TGTGCCAGCAGCCTCTCGGGACAGGGGGCCCAGCCCCAGCATTTT
TRBJ2-3 TRBV6-1 NA NA CASSDTAAGPSTDTQYF TGTGCCAGCAGTGACACCGCCGCGGGGCCAAGCACAGATACGCAGTATTTT
TRBJ1-2 TRBV5-1 NA NA CASSVDRVGDGYTF TGCGCCAGCAGCGTGGACCGGGTAGGTGATGGCTACACCTTC
TRBJ2-1 TRBV4-1 TRBD2 NA CASSQASGGAKIYEQFF TGCGCCAGCAGCCAAGCTAGCGGGGGGGCCAAAATATATGAGCAGTTCTTC